What follows are 28 T cell receptor beta chains derived from one specimen sequenced in a study of blood T cell repertoires in COVID-19. Profiling relied on immunoSEQ multiplex PCR, and the TCRdb table lists in-frame clones only, not all of them. This sample has about 120,000 clones, with around 79% found just once. Input material: peripheral blood. These receptors all come from a man in his 70s with acute or convalescent COVID-19.

The chain links TRBV4-2 to TRBJ2-1, with TRBD2 identical over 14 bases. The CDR3 runs 15 residues. Unmatched junction bases numbered 8, after V lost 4 bases and J lost 12 bases. Germline values: CDR1 LGHNA, CDR2 YNFKEQ. The CDR3 reads CASSLTSGGEIGQFF. The DNA for the CDR3 is TGTGCCAGCAGCCTGACTAGCGGGGGGGAAATTGGGCAGTTCTTC.

This clone was counted many times. The rearrangement joins TRBV7-3 to TRBJ2-1, with D maybe TRBD2 (6 bases). V dropped 4 bases and J dropped 4 bases, with 14 bases sitting between them. The CDR3 has 15 residues. Germline assignment: CDR1 SGHTA and CDR2 FQGTGA. CDR3 amino acids: CASSWGTAPYNEQFF. For the CDR3, the DNA is TGTGCCAGCAGCTGGGGGACTGCCCCGTACAATGAGCAGTTCTTC.

This clone was recorded once. The chain joins TRBV6-5 to TRBJ1-1; D perhaps matches TRBD1 (5 bases). This CDR3 has 16 residues. In germline, CDR1 is MNHEY, CDR2 SVGAGI. The V end was cut by 2 bases, the J end by 1 base, with 14 bases between. This CDR3 is CASSYGGFRTNTEAFF. CDR3 nucleotide sequence: TGTGCCAGCAGTTACGGGGGGTTCAGAACGAACACTGAAGCTTTCTTT.

This sequence joins TRBV10-3 and TRBJ2-5, with 9 bases fitting TRBD1. The CDR3 runs 14 residues. The V and J ends lost 4 bases and 2 bases, in that order; junction bases with no gene match: 2. Per germline, CDR1 ENHRY and CDR2 SYGVKD. For the CDR3, the DNA is TGTGCCATCAGTGGAGGACAGGGGCAAGAGACCCAGTACTTC. This codes for CAISGGQGQETQYF.

This clone has just one count. CDR3 sequence (DNA): TGTGCCAGCAGTTACGGGCTAGCGAAAGAGACCCAGTACTTC. This gives the protein CASSYGLAKETQYF. This chain links TRBV6-2 or TRBV6-3 with TRBJ2-5; D perhaps matches TRBD2 (6 bases). The CDR3 spans 14 residues. Germline V CDR1 and CDR2: MNHEY, SVGEGT. The V gene lost 2 bases and the J gene lost 3 bases, with 10 bases spanning the gap.

The gene calls are TRBV12-5 and TRBJ2-1; 10 nucleotides align to TRBD2. Trimming took 2 bases from V and 7 from J; bases not matched to a gene: 8. This CDR3 is built from 16 residues. In germline, CDR1 is LGHNT, CDR2 FRNRAP. CDR3 bases: TGTGCTAGTGGTTTGTTAAGCGGGGGGGTCTCGAATGAGCAGTTCTTC. It encodes CASGLLSGGVSNEQFF.

The chain is built from TRBV7-2 and TRBJ1-5; TRBD1 matches 8 bases. Unmatched junction bases numbered 12, after V lost 6 bases and J lost 5 bases. The germline V gene encodes CDR1 SGHTA and CDR2 FQGNSA. The CDR3 runs 16 residues. The CDR3 loop is CASSLLPGQVDQPQHF. In nucleotides, the CDR3 is TGTGCCAGCAGTTTACTTCCGGGACAGGTTGATCAGCCCCAGCATTTT.

V usage is TRBV7-2 and J usage is TRBJ1-1, with TRBD1 identical over 7 bases. The CDR3 is 15 amino acids. V was clipped by 1 base and J by 9 bases; unmatched bases: 11. Germline V gene data show CDR1 as SGHTA and CDR2 as FQGNSA. The CDR3 region is CASSLVEQGTAKAFF. For the CDR3, the DNA is TGTGCCAGCAGCTTAGTTGAACAAGGGACAGCAAAAGCTTTCTTT. Based on the CDR3 plus reference TRBV7-2 and TRBJ1-1, the full variable domain is GAGVSQSPSNKVTEKGKDVELRCDPISGHTALYWYRQSLGQGLEFLIYFQGNSAPDKSGLPSDRFSAERTGGSVSTLTIQRTQQEDSAVYLCASSLVEQGTAKAFFGQGTRLTVV.

The chain joins TRBV5-1 to TRBJ2-3, with a weak D call TRBD2 (7 bases). The CDR3 spans 16 residues. CDR1 and CDR2 (germline): SGHRS, YFSETQ. Trimming shortened V by 0 bases and J by 3 bases, and 14 bases separated the two germline ends. CDR3: CASSLGPGGGTDTQYF. The CDR3 DNA reads as TGCGCCAGCAGCTTGGGTCCGGGGGGCGGGACAGATACGCAGTATTTT.

The V gene is TRBV12-5, the J gene TRBJ2-6, with D possibly matching TRBD1 (6 bases). The ends were cut back, 0 bases at V and 1 base at J, with 13 bases in the middle. The CDR3 contains 18 residues. CDR1 and CDR2 from the germline V gene are LGHNT and FRNRAP. This chain's CDR3 is CASGLVGTPTSGANVLTF. The CDR3 nucleotides read TGTGCTAGTGGTTTGGTGGGGACACCTACGTCTGGGGCCAACGTCCTGACTTTC.

The rearrangement joins TRBV19 to TRBJ2-7, with 11 bases matching TRBD2. Germline V gene data show CDR1 as LNHDA and CDR2 as SQIVND (reference sequence). Trimming at V came to 5 bases and at J to 3 bases, leaving 9 bases not matched to a gene. The CDR3 spans 16 residues. CDR3 residues: CASSGLAGADFYEQYF. The CDR3 DNA is TGTGCCAGTAGTGGACTAGCGGGCGCCGACTTCTACGAGCAGTACTTC.

The rearrangement links TRBV5-1 to TRBJ1-2; 10 bases fit TRBD1. The J segment lost 2 bases and the V segment lost 3 bases, leaving 4 bases of the junction unmatched. Looked up from germline, CDR1 is SGHRS and CDR2 is YFSETQ. This CDR3 is built from 15 residues. The CDR3 DNA reads as TGCGCCAGCAGCTCGACAGGGGGCAGGAACTATGGCTACACCTTC. It yields the protein CASSSTGGRNYGYTF.

V is TRBV5-1 and J is TRBJ2-3; TRBD1 agrees at 10 bases. Germline V gene data show CDR1 as SGHRS and CDR2 as YFSETQ. The CDR3 covers 14 residues. V was pared by 3 bases and J by 5 bases, with 3 bases of the junction left unmatched. The DNA for the CDR3 is TGCGCCAGCAGCTCGGGACAGGGGCTAGATACGCAGTATTTT. Translated, it gives CASSSGQGLDTQYF.

The chain employs TRBV5-4 and TRBJ1-3, with unresolved D. Germline CDR1 and CDR2: SGHNT and YYREEE (reference sequence). V lost 0 bases and J lost 3, with 16 bases in between. The CDR3 runs 17 residues. The CDR3 protein is CASSLGSFGGSGNTIYF. The DNA for the CDR3 is TGTGCCAGCAGCTTGGGCTCGTTTGGAGGGAGTGGAAACACCATATATTTT.

The rearrangement links TRBV29-1 to TRBJ2-2; 13 nucleotides align to TRBD2. The CDR3 sequence is 14 residues long. The junction had 3 bases not matched to a gene; V was cut back by 4 bases and J by 7 bases. The germline V gene encodes CDR1 SQVTM and CDR2 ANQGSEA. The DNA for the CDR3 is TGCAGCGTTGGGACTAGCGGGGGTGGCGGGGAGCTGTTTTTT. Translation gives CSVGTSGGGGELFF.

The chain carries TRBV6-4 and TRBJ2-5; 10 bases line up with TRBD2. V shed 6 bases, J shed 1 base, and the junction held 5 bases outside the gene matches. The CDR3 loop spans 15 amino acids. Germline V gives CDR1 MRHNA, CDR2 SNTAGT. Here the CDR3 reads CASRLLAGSQETQYF. CDR3 DNA sequence: TGTGCCAGCAGACTACTAGCGGGGTCCCAAGAGACCCAGTACTTC.

The rearrangement joins TRBV11-3 to TRBJ2-3, with 8 bases matching TRBD2. Trimming removed 4 bases from V and 7 bases from J; junction bases left unmatched: 19. The germline CDR1 and CDR2 sequences are SGHNT and YENEEA. The CDR3 has 18 residues. CDR3 nucleotides: TGTGCCAGCAGCTCCCACCTCGGCGCGAGCGGGGGCGGAAATACGCAGTATTTT. Its translation: CASSSHLGASGGGNTQYF. The variable domain in full, completed from reference TRBV11-3 and TRBJ2-3, reads EAGVVQSPRYKIIEKKQPVAFWCNPISGHNTLYWYLQNLGQGPELLIRYENEEAVDDSQLPKDRFSAERLKGVDSTLKIQPAELGDSAVYLCASSSHLGASGGGNTQYFGPGTRLTVL.

CDR3 in amino acids: CASSRRTGKNTEAFF. The DNA for the CDR3 is TGTGCCAGCAGTCGAAGGACAGGAAAGAACACTGAAGCTTTCTTT. The V and J genes are TRBV14 and TRBJ1-1; 7 bases map to TRBD1. Germline V lookup: CDR1 SGHDN, CDR2 FVKESK. The CDR3 covers 15 residues. Unmatched junction bases numbered 8, after V lost 6 bases and J lost 1 base.

CDR3 sequence (DNA): TGTGCCAGCAGCGCCCGCTCCGGGACAGGGGGTACTAATGAAAAACTGTTTTTT. Protein: CASSARSGTGGTNEKLFF. The rearrangement joins TRBV9 to TRBJ1-4; TRBD1 aligns across 11 bases. The germline V gene encodes CDR1 SGDLS and CDR2 YYNGEE. J was trimmed by 2 bases and V by 3 bases; bases with no gene match: 9. The CDR3 length is 18 residues.

This clone came up many times. The J gene is TRBJ2-5, the V gene TRBV12-3 or TRBV12-4; no firm D call. There are 11 residues in the CDR3. V was trimmed by 5 bases and J by 5 bases, leaving 6 bases between them. The CDR3 nucleotides read TGTGCCAGCAGTAAACTCGAGACCCAGTACTTC. Its translation: CASSKLETQYF.

V gene TRBV5-4 combines with J gene TRBJ1-3; D perhaps matches TRBD1 (6 bases). Trimming took off 3 bases at V and 0 bases at J, with 16 bases between the two ends. Germline CDR1 is SGHNT and CDR2 is YYREEE (reference sequence). The CDR3 spans 17 residues. The CDR3 nucleotides are TGTGCCAGCAGCTCAAAGAGGGGACATAGCTCTGGAAACACCATATATTTT. It yields the protein CASSSKRGHSSGNTIYF.

The chain recombines TRBV19 with TRBJ2-5; no reliable D call. Trimming left V 3 bases short and J 2 bases short, with 7 bases between. The CDR3 has 13 residues. Germline V gives CDR1 LNHDA, CDR2 SQIVND (reference sequence). The CDR3: CASSISLQETQYF. In DNA form, the CDR3 reads TGTGCCAGTAGTATCTCCCTGCAAGAGACCCAGTACTTC.

The chain carries TRBV6-5 and TRBJ1-2, with D possibly being TRBD1 (5 bases). This CDR3 contains 16 residues. Germline CDR1 MNHEY, CDR2 SVGAGI. V was trimmed by 4 bases and J by 2 bases, leaving 17 bases between them. CDR3 sequence (DNA): TGTGCCAGCAGTTCCCAGGAGGGGTTTTCGAACTATGGCTACACCTTC. It is translated as CASSSQEGFSNYGYTF.

The chain uses TRBV6-2 or TRBV6-3 and TRBJ1-5, with D possibly being TRBD1 (6 bases). The V end lost 4 bases, the J end lost 7 bases, and 14 bases lay between the germline ends. Germline lookup yields CDR1 MNHEY and CDR2 SVGEGT. The CDR3 sequence is 14 residues long. CDR3: CASSLLGARQPQHF. The CDR3 nucleotides are TGTGCCAGCAGTTTACTGGGGGCAAGACAGCCCCAGCATTTT.

As regards this clone: Additional DNA sequences in this sample encode the identical CDR3. The rearrangement joins TRBV3-1 (or the pseudogene TRBV3-2) to TRBJ1-6, with 7 bases matching TRBD1. CDR1 is LGHDT and CDR2 is YNNKEL in the germline V gene (reference sequence). The CDR3 consists of 14 residues. After removal of 3 bases from V and 6 bases from J, the junction contained 2 bases not matched to a gene. The CDR3 DNA is TGTGCCAGCAGCCAGGGACAGTCTAATTCACCCCTCCACTTT. This encodes CASSQGQSNSPLHF.

This chain's CDR3 is CASRGHRGPGYNSPLHF. DNA for the CDR3: TGTGCCAGCAGGGGGCACAGGGGGCCAGGGTATAATTCACCCCTCCACTTT. This sequence joins TRBV7-2 and TRBJ1-6; 9 bases agree with TRBD1. J gave up 4 bases and V 6 bases, and 10 bases lay outside the gene matches. The CDR3 has 17 residues. Germline CDR1 is SGHTA and CDR2 is FQGNSA.

This clone showed up just a few times. This sequence joins TRBV5-1 and TRBJ1-1; no clear D. The CDR3 spans 14 residues. The V gene lost 0 bases and the J gene lost 1 base, with 7 bases spanning the gap. Germline V CDR1 and CDR2: SGHRS, YFSETQ. CDR3 sequence (DNA): TGCGCCAGCAGCTTGGGAGGTTGGAACACTGAAGCTTTCTTT. Protein sequence: CASSLGGWNTEAFF.

This rearrangement joins TRBV7-9 to TRBJ1-2, with a possible D match to TRBD1 (5 bases). Germline V gene lookup returns CDR1 SEHNR and CDR2 FQNEAQ (reference sequence). V lost 3 bases to trimming and J lost 8 bases, with 13 bases between them. There are 13 residues in the CDR3. DNA for the CDR3: TGTGCCAGCAGCTTGTTCCAGGGTGGCGGCTACACCTTC. Its translation is CASSLFQGGGYTF.